This T cell receptor (beta chain) was retrieved from a study of post-analysis software for immune sequencing data. Study-wide background: Included courses were relapsing-remitting and secondary progressive multiple sclerosis; progressive-relapsing multiple sclerosis was also included. Overall study findings and caveats: There was significantly lower normalized Chao1 diversity in multiple sclerosis patients than in controls. Comparison of patients with controls showed five TRBV segments more frequent in patients, TRBV5-6, TRBV5-1 and TRBV20-1 among them.

CDR3 length: 14 amino acids. Germline V gene sequence: CDR1 SGHTA, CDR2 FQGNSA. This clonotype was counted once. As yet, its antigen is unknown. Every TCR beta cDNA library bore unique molecular identifiers. TCRdb recomputed calls from the PCR reads with MiXCR, one row per CDR3 protein. The sample records 350,000 to 500,000 distinct CDR3 sequences, 39% being singletons. The sequence came from a girl aged 2 to 10 with multiple sclerosis. Sequencing was done on a sample of blood. The gene calls are TRBV7-2 and TRBJ2-4, with a weak D call TRBD2 (7 bases). The DNA end lines up better with TRBJ2-5; the J call may be wrong. CDR3 in amino acids: CASSRGASQETQYF. In DNA, the CDR3 is TGTGCCAGCAGCCGGGGGGCCAGCCAAGAGACCCAGTACTTC.